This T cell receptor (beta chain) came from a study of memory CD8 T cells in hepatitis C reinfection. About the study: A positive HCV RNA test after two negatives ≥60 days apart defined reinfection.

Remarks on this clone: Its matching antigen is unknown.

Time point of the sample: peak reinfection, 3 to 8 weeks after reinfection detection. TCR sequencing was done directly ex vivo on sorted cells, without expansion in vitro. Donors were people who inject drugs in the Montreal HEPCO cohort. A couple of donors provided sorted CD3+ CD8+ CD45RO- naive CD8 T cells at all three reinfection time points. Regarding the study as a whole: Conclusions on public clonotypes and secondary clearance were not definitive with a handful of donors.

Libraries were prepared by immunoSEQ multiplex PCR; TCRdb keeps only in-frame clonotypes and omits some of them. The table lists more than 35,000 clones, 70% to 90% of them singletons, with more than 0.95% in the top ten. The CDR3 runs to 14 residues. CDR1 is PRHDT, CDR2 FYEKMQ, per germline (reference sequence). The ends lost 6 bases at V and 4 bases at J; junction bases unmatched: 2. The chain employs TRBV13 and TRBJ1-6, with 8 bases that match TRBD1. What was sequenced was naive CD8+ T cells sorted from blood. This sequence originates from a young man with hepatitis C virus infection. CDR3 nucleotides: TGTGCCAGCAGGGACAGGGTATATAATTCACCCCTCCACTTT. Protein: CASRDRVYNSPLHF.